This T cell receptor (beta chain) was identified in a study of read filtering for tumor transcriptome and immune sequencing. Germline V gene data show CDR1 as LGHNA and CDR2 as YSLEER. The CDR3 runs 14 residues. The ends were cut back, 0 bases at V and 3 bases at J, with 9 bases in the middle. Study results and limitations: In IR-seq, single-read clonotypes were around 85% of clonotypes but approximately 3.5% of reads. Without single-read clonotypes, shared clonotype proportions correlated more between IR-seq and RNA-seq.

Molecular barcoded adaptors covering alpha/delta and beta/gamma chains were used on around 400 ng RNA. TCRdb re-called the reads through MiXCR, storing one row per CDR3 protein. The sample has 30,000 to 40,000 distinct CDR3 sequences, approximately 14% seen once. This clonotype was counted many times. Its antigen is currently unknown. Sequencing input: a population of CD138-negative cells sorted from bone marrow. This receptor was obtained from a donor at least 40 years old with multiple myeloma. This rearrangement joins TRBV4-3 to TRBJ2-7; D possibly corresponds to TRBD1 (5 bases). The CDR3 sequence: CASSQDRTRYEQYF. CDR3 DNA sequence: TGCGCCAGCAGCCAAGATAGGACACGCTACGAGCAGTACTTC.